Sequencing of this TCR beta chain was carried out in a study of blood T cell repertoires in COVID-19. For the study at large: Specimens from acute and convalescent COVID-19 originated in the United States, Italy and Spain.

Sequencing was performed with immunoSEQ multiplex PCR; in TCRdb, only in-frame clones are kept and a portion is missing. This sample carries over 25,000 clones, around 73% of them seen once, and the ten largest clones take roughly a third. V lost 5 bases and J lost 0, with 4 bases in between. The CDR3 is made up of 12 amino acids. The sequenced sample consisted of peripheral blood. The V call is TRBV12-3 or TRBV12-4, the J call TRBJ1-1; D is unresolved. The TCR originated in an elderly man with acute or convalescent COVID-19. CDR3: CASSPMNTEAFF. CDR3 DNA: TGTGCCAGCAGTCCCATGAACACTGAAGCTTTCTTT.